Listed below are T cell receptor beta chains from one sample, sequenced in a study of blood T cells in healthy people across ages. Each CDR3 protein gets one entry after TCRdb re-called the 5' RACE reads with MiXCR. The sample carries approximately 1,000,000 distinct CDR3 sequences, 35% to 45% recorded once. Input material: blood. The receptor set was obtained from a man between 18 and 29 years old in good health. The CDR3 runs from the conserved cysteine through the conserved F or W. The D gene is left open where the match is weak. Size tells how often a clone was seen (once, few, many) or the class of an expanded clone, and some rows leave it out.

few	TRBV5-1	TRBJ1-1	NA	TGCGCCAGCAGCTTGGCGAGACGTACAGGGATGGCTGAAGCTTTCTTT	CASSLARRTGMAEAFF
few	TRBV9	TRBJ1-2	NA	TGTGCCAGCAGCGTAAATACCCTGTCCTATGGCTACACCTTC	CASSVNTLSYGYTF
few	TRBV7-2	TRBJ2-7	NA	TGTGCCAGCAGCTTAGCGGAAACGTACTACAATGGGCAGTACTTC	CASSLAETYYNGQYF
NA	TRBV6-5	TRBJ2-4	TRBD1	TGTGCCAGCAGTTTATCGACAGGGGTCCAAAACATTCAGTACTTC	CASSLSTGVQNIQYF
NA	TRBV15	TRBJ1-1	NA	TGTGCCACCCGGGGCCTAAGTGGCACTGAAGCTTTCTTT	CATRGLSGTEAFF
NA	TRBV27	TRBJ1-1	NA	TGTGCCAGCAGTTCTCTGGGTATGGGCACTGAAGCTTTCTTT	CASSSLGMGTEAFF
NA	TRBV3-1	TRBJ2-1	NA	TGTGCCAGCAGCCAAGAGGGGGCACTCTACAATGAGCAGTTCTTC	CASSQEGALYNEQFF
many	TRBV27	TRBJ2-7	NA	TGTGCCAGCAGTCGACAGGCTACCTACGAGCAGTACTTC	CASSRQATYEQYF
NA	TRBV12-3/TRBV12-4	TRBJ1-1	NA	TGTGCCAGCAGTTTCGGGGGGGCCACTGAAGCTTTCTTT	CASSFGGATEAFF
NA	TRBV10-3	TRBJ1-1	TRBD1	TGTGCCATCAGTGCTCTCGGGACAGGGACCAACACTGAAGCTTTCTTT	CAISALGTGTNTEAFF
NA	TRBV10-2	TRBJ1-1	NA	TGCGCCAGCAGCCGAAAGGGGTATGAGGCCCAATTTAACACTGAAGCTTTCTTT	CASSRKGYEAQFNTEAFF
NA	TRBV25-1	TRBJ1-2	TRBD1	TGTGCCAGCAGTGGGCAGGGGACAGGGGGCTATGGCTACACCTTC	CASSGQGTGGYGYTF
NA	TRBV20-1	TRBJ1-1	NA	TGCAGTGCTGAAGGACTGTTGAACACTGAAGCTTTCTTT	CSAEGLLNTEAFF
NA	TRBV18	TRBJ2-7	NA	TGTGCCAGCTCACAGGACAGCTTCAATGAGCAGTACTTC	CASSQDSFNEQYF
few	TRBV9	TRBJ1-2	TRBD1	TGTGCCAGCAGCGCGCCCCAAGGACAGGGAGATTATGGCTACACCTTC	CASSAPQGQGDYGYTF
few	TRBV20-1	TRBJ1-1	TRBD1	TGCAGTGCTAGACCGACAGGGGGCGCCGGTGAAGCTTTCTTT	CSARPTGGAGEAFF
NA	TRBV18	TRBJ1-1	NA	TGTGCCAGCTCACTCGGGCTACCCGGTTTTAACACTGAAGCTTTCTTT	CASSLGLPGFNTEAFF
NA	TRBV6-2/TRBV6-3	TRBJ2-7	TRBD2	TGTGCCAGCAGTTTACCAGGGAGGGCCGACGAGCAGTACTTC	CASSLPGRADEQYF
few	TRBV6-5	TRBJ1-5	TRBD1	TGTGCCAGCAGTTACTCGATACCGGACAGGACGAATCAGCCCCAGCATTTT	CASSYSIPDRTNQPQHF
NA	TRBV20-1	TRBJ1-5	TRBD1	TGCAGTGCCCCCGGACAGGGGGCTGATCAGCCCCAGCATTTT	CSAPGQGADQPQHF
few	TRBV4-3	TRBJ1-1	NA	TGCGCCAGCAGCCACCGGACCCTTCGTGAAGGAGCTTTCTTT	CASSHRTLREGAFF
few	TRBV6-6	TRBJ2-3	NA	TGTGCCAGCAAGCTAGGCTACACAGATACGCAGTATTTT	CASKLGYTDTQYF
NA	TRBV5-5	TRBJ2-2	NA	TGTGCCAGCAGCATGACTTACACCGGGGAGCTGTTTTTT	CASSMTYTGELFF
few	TRBV10-3	TRBJ1-5	NA	TGTGCCATCAGTGCAGGACCCGATAGCAATCAGCCCCAGCATTTT	CAISAGPDSNQPQHF
few	TRBV29-1	TRBJ2-5	NA	TGCAGCGTTCGGCGGGACTACCAAGAGACCCAGTACTTC	CSVRRDYQETQYF
many	TRBV27	TRBJ1-6	TRBD1	TGTGCCAGCAGCCCAGGGGGCGCGCAATCACCCCTCCACTTT	CASSPGGAQSPLHF
NA	TRBV30	TRBJ2-2	NA	TGTGCCTGGAGTGCGGCCTATCGGACGGACTTTAACACCGGGGAGCTGTTTTTT	CAWSAAYRTDFNTGELFF
NA	TRBV14	TRBJ1-2	NA	TGTGCCAGCAGCCACCCGGTCGGTGGGGTTCTACGCCGGGGCTATGGCTACACCTTC	CASSHPVGGVLRRGYGYTF
NA	TRBV12-3/TRBV12-4	TRBJ1-2	NA	TGTGCCAGCAGCCGAAGGGTGGGCTATGGCTACACCTTC	CASSRRVGYGYTF
NA	TRBV5-6	TRBJ1-5	NA	TGTGCCAGCAGCTTGCGGGGCAGTGGGTATAGCAATCAGCCCCAGCATTTT	CASSLRGSGYSNQPQHF
once	TRBV27	TRBJ1-5	TRBD1	TGTGCCAGCAGTTTAGGGGACAGGGGCTTGCCCCAGCATTTT	CASSLGDRGLPQHF
NA	TRBV4-2	TRBJ1-1	TRBD1	TGTGCCAGCAGCCAAGAGGGATTGACAGGGGGCCCTGAAGCTTTCTTT	CASSQEGLTGGPEAFF
NA	TRBV4-3	TRBJ2-2	NA	TGCGCCAGCAGCCCCAGGGCCTCAAACACCGGGGAGCTGTTTTTT	CASSPRASNTGELFF
NA	TRBV9	TRBJ1-1	NA	TGTGCCAGCAGCGTGTCAGGGGACGGTACTGAAGCTTTCTTT	CASSVSGDGTEAFF
NA	TRBV9	TRBJ2-3	NA	TGTGCCAGCAGCGCATGGGGGAACACAGATACGCAGTATTTT	CASSAWGNTDTQYF
many	TRBV20-1	TRBJ2-3	NA	TGCAGTGCCCCCCTTTCAGATACGCAGTATTTT	CSAPLSDTQYF
few	TRBV4-3	TRBJ2-7	TRBD2	TGCGCCAGCAGCCAAGAGACTAGCGGGGGGTCCTACGAGCAGTACTTC	CASSQETSGGSYEQYF
NA	TRBV12-3/TRBV12-4	TRBJ1-2	NA	TGTGCCAGCAGTTTCGCGTCGGGTCAGGGAAGCTACACCTTC	CASSFASGQGSYTF
once	TRBV7-2	TRBJ1-4	NA	TGTGCCAGCAGCTTAGTGCGGTTTAATCCGGGGGGTCGGGAAAAACTGTTTTTT	CASSLVRFNPGGREKLFF
NA	TRBV29-1	TRBJ2-7	TRBD1	TGCAGCGGCCGACAGGGGCTCGGCGAGCAGTACTTC	CSGRQGLGEQYF
many	TRBV15	TRBJ1-5	NA	TGTGCCACCAGCAGAGATAGGAATCAGCCCCAGCATTTT	CATSRDRNQPQHF
NA	TRBV20-1	TRBJ1-1	TRBD1	TGCAGTGTCCCCCCCGGACAGGCCCGGGGAACTGAAGCTTTCTTT	CSVPPGQARGTEAFF
NA	TRBV29-1	TRBJ2-5	TRBD1	TGCAGCCATCACGGGGACAGCTACCAAGAGACCCAGTACTTC	CSHHGDSYQETQYF
NA	TRBV28	TRBJ2-7	TRBD2	TGTGCCAGCAGTTCTCGGGTAGCGGGGGTTAATGAGCAGTACTTC	CASSSRVAGVNEQYF
few	TRBV6-2/TRBV6-3	TRBJ2-7	NA	TGTGCCAGCAGCTCGGACAGATCCTACGAGCAGTACTTC	CASSSDRSYEQYF
NA	TRBV20-1	TRBJ1-2	NA	TGCAGTGCTAGACTAGGGGTGATATATGGCTACACCTTC	CSARLGVIYGYTF
NA	TRBV20-1	TRBJ1-5	TRBD1	TGCAGTGCCACAGAGGGGGCCCCAAATCAGCCCCAGCATTTT	CSATEGAPNQPQHF
NA	TRBV19	TRBJ2-1	NA	TGTGCCAGTAGTGGACACAGGGCAGGTGAGCAGTTCTTC	CASSGHRAGEQFF
NA	TRBV12-3/TRBV12-4	TRBJ2-5	NA	TGTGCCAGCAGTTTAGGGTCTAACCAAGAGACCCAGTACTTC	CASSLGSNQETQYF
NA	TRBV2	TRBJ1-1	NA	TGTGCCAGCAGTGAGCCGGACAGTTACACTGAAGCTTTCTTT	CASSEPDSYTEAFF
once	TRBV12-3/TRBV12-4	TRBJ1-6	TRBD1	TGTGCCAGCAGTTTAGGGACAGGGGGGACTTCACCCCCCCACTTT	CASSLGTGGTSPPHF
few	TRBV11-2	TRBJ1-2	NA	TGTGCCAGCACCAAGGATACGTCGGGCTACACCTTC	CASTKDTSGYTF
NA	TRBV2	TRBJ2-7	TRBD1	TGTGCCAGCAGTGAACAGGGACAGGGGGTAGGCGAGCAGTACTTC	CASSEQGQGVGEQYF
few	TRBV5-1	TRBJ1-2	TRBD1	TGCGCCAGCAACCCGGGACAGGGGATCCCTAACTATGGCTACACCTTC	CASNPGQGIPNYGYTF
many	TRBV12-3/TRBV12-4	TRBJ1-2	NA	TGTGCCAGCAGTTTAGGTGGCCCTGGCTACACCTTC	CASSLGGPGYTF